The 9 T cell receptor beta chains given below trace back to one sample, sequenced in a study of blood T cell repertoires in COVID-19. Using immunoSEQ multiplex PCR, the repertoire was profiled, and TCRdb retains in-frame clones only, with some absent. The repertoire holds over 450,000 clones, with less than 90% as singletons. Sequencing used peripheral blood. These receptors all come from a woman between 50 and 59 years old with COVID-19, enrolled during active disease.

CDR3 bases: TGTGCCAGCAGAGACAGGGGAAGGCCGGACACCATATATTTT. Translated, it gives CASRDRGRPDTIYF. This chain connects TRBV6-5 to TRBJ1-3; 8 positions agree with TRBD1. V trimming: 6 bases; J trimming: 8 bases; junction bases outside the gene matches: 9. CDR3 length: 14 residues. Germline V gene lookup returns CDR1 MNHEY and CDR2 SVGAGI.

The table lists this clone with a count of one. This chain links TRBV7-9 with TRBJ1-3; D gene uncertain. Trimming cost V 5 bases and J 8 bases, with 10 bases left between them. Germline V gene data show CDR1 as SEHNR and CDR2 as FQNEAQ (reference sequence). CDR3 size: 12 residues. CDR3 in amino acids: CASSRSGDTIYF. In nucleotides, the CDR3 is TGTGCCAGCAGCCGGTCGGGTGACACCATATATTTT.

This chain uses TRBV2 with TRBJ1-4; D ambiguous. Germline assignment: CDR1 SNHLY and CDR2 FYNNEI. The CDR3 is 15 amino acids. V lost 7 bases to trimming and J lost 4 bases, with 16 bases between them. The chain's CDR3 is CASTRVGNLNEKLFF. Written as DNA, the CDR3 is TGTGCCAGCACCCGAGTGGGCAACCTTAATGAAAAACTGTTTTTT.

J is TRBJ2-2 and V is TRBV5-4, with D possibly TRBD1 on 6 matching bases. With 3 bases removed from V and 0 bases from J, the gap between germline ends came to 9 bases. The V gene's germline CDR1 is SGHNT and CDR2 YYREEE (reference sequence). This CDR3 spans 15 amino acids. The CDR3 DNA reads as TGTGCCAGCAGCTGGGGACATACGAACACCGGGGAGCTGTTTTTT. It codes for CASSWGHTNTGELFF.

The chain couples TRBV18 to TRBJ1-2, with D perhaps matching TRBD1 (6 bases). The CDR3 covers 14 residues. With 2 bases removed from V and 4 bases from J, the gap between germline ends came to 11 bases. Germline V gene sequence: CDR1 KGHSH, CDR2 LQKENI. As DNA, the CDR3 is TGTGCCAGCTCACCATCCGGGACACCCTATGGCTACACCTTC. Residues: CASSPSGTPYGYTF.

The CDR3 is CASHSSGGVPDEQFF. CDR3 nucleotide sequence: TGTGCCAGTCATTCTAGCGGGGGTGTCCCCGACGAGCAGTTCTTC. J is TRBJ2-1 and V is TRBV10-3; 10 nucleotides agree with TRBD2. The CDR3 has 15 amino acids. J lost 10 bases, V lost 10 bases, and 16 bases had no gene match. Germline loops: CDR1 ENHRY, CDR2 SYGVKD.

V usage is TRBV9 and J usage is TRBJ1-1; unclear D gene. Per germline, CDR1 SGDLS and CDR2 YYNGEE. The CDR3 consists of 14 residues. The V gene lost 2 bases and the J gene lost 4 bases, with 12 bases spanning the gap. The CDR3 here is CASSVEPLGTEAFF. The CDR3 DNA sequence: TGTGCCAGCAGCGTGGAGCCTCTTGGCACTGAAGCTTTCTTT.

This clone was counted ten times or more. This chain uses TRBV27 with TRBJ1-6, with 12 bases matching TRBD1. The CDR3 extends over 18 amino acids. The V segment lost 5 bases and the J segment 0 bases; nucleotides outside the gene matches: 5. CDR1 MNHEY and CDR2 SMNVEV come from the germline V gene (reference sequence). The CDR3 sequence is CASSRDRGLGSYNSPLHF. CDR3 sequence (DNA): TGTGCCAGCAGTCGGGACAGGGGGCTCGGCTCCTATAATTCACCCCTCCACTTT.

V is TRBV5-1 and J is TRBJ2-3; 12 positions match TRBD2. Germline V lookup: CDR1 SGHRS, CDR2 YFSETQ. With 3 bases clipped from V and 2 bases from J, the junction kept 7 bases outside the gene matches. The CDR3 totals 17 residues. CDR3 in DNA: TGCGCCAGCAGCTCTTTACTAGCGGGGGGCGACACAGATACGCAGTATTTT. Translated, it gives CASSSLLAGGDTDTQYF.